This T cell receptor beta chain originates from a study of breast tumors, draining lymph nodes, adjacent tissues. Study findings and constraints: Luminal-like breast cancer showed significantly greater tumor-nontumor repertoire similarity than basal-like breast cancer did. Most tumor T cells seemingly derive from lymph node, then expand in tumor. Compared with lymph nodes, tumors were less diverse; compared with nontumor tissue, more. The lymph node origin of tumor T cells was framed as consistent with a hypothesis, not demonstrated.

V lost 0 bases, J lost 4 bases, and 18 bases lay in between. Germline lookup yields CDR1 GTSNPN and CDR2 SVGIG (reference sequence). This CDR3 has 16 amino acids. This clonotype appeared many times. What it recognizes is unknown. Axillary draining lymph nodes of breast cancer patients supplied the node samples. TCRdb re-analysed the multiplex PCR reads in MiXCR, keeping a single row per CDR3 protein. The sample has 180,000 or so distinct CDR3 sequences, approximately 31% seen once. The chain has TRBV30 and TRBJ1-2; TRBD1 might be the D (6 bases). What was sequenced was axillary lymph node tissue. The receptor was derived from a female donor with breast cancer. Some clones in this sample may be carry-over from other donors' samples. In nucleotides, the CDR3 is TGTGCCTGGAGTGTAGGCGGGGGTTGGGGGCCCTATGGCTACACCTTC. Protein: CAWSVGGGWGPYGYTF.